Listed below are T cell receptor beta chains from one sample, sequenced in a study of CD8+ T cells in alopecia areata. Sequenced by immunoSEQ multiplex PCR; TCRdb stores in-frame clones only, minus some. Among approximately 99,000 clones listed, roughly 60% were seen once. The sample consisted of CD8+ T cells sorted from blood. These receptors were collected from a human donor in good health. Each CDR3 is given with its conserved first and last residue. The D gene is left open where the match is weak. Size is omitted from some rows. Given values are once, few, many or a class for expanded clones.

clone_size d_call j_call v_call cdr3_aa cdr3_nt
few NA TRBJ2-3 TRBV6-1 CASSGGGTHPDTQYF TGTGCCAGCAGTGGCGGTGGTACCCACCCAGATACGCAGTATTTT
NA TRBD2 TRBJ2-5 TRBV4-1 CASSQDWEDFSGEETQYF TGCGCCAGCAGCCAAGATTGGGAGGACTTTAGCGGGGAAGAGACCCAGTACTTC
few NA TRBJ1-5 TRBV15 CATSRIEGFNQPQHF TGTGCCACCAGCAGGATAGAGGGATTTAATCAGCCCCAGCATTTT
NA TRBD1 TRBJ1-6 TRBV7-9 CASSQEGAGNSPLHF TGTGCCAGCAGCCAAGAGGGGGCGGGAAATTCACCCCTCCACTTT
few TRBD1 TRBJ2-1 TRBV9 CASSGGQKQFF TGTGCCAGCAGCGGGGGACAGAAGCAGTTCTTC
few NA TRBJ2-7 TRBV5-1 CASSLEVGRYEQYF TGCGCCAGCAGCTTGGAGGTGGGGCGGTACGAGCAGTACTTC
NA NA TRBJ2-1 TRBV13 CASSQEGGEQFF TGTGCCAGCAGCCAAGAAGGGGGTGAGCAGTTCTTC
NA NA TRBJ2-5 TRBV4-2 CASSQDKGAGWSQYF TGTGCCAGCAGCCAAGATAAAGGGGCAGGGTGGTCCCAGTACTTC
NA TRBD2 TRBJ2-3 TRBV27 CASSLRSGGPKDTQYF TGTGCCAGCAGTTTGAGGAGCGGGGGCCCAAAGGATACGCAGTATTTT
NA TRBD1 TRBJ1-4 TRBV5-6 CASSGTTDRGLDEKLFF TGTGCCAGCAGCGGTACTACCGACAGGGGGCTGGATGAAAAACTGTTTTTT
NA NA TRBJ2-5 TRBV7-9 CASRQGGPQETQYF TGTGCCAGCAGACAAGGGGGGCCACAAGAGACCCAGTACTTC
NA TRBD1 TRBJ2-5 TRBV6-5 CASSNRDSQETQYF TGTGCCAGCAGTAACCGGGACAGTCAAGAGACCCAGTACTTC
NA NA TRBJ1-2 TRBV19 CASSISPYGYTF TGTGCCAGTAGTATATCGCCCTATGGCTACACCTTC
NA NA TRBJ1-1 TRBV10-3 CAIKGGTEAFF TGTGCCATCAAAGGCGGCACTGAAGCTTTCTTT
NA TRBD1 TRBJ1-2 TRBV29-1 CSAPGQGNGYTF TGCAGCGCTCCGGGACAGGGTAACGGCTACACCTTC
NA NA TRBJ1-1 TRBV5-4 CASSFRQGQAFF TGTGCCAGCAGCTTTAGGCAGGGCCAAGCTTTCTTT
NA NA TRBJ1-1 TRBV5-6 CASSLGGPDTEAFF TGTGCCAGCAGCTTAGGGGGGCCTGACACTGAAGCTTTCTTT
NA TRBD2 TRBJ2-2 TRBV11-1 CASSWGLAGPNTGELFF TGTGCCAGCAGCTGGGGACTAGCGGGGCCGAACACCGGGGAGCTGTTTTTT
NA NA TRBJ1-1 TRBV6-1 CAISGDGFDTEAFF TGTGCCATCAGTGGGGACGGCTTTGACACTGAAGCTTTCTTT
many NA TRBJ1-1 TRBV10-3 CAISDPPDRTAFF TGTGCCATCAGTGACCCCCCGGACAGAACAGCTTTCTTT
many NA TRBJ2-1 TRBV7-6 CASSLAEGNEQFF TGTGCCAGCAGCTTAGCGGAGGGAAATGAGCAGTTCTTC
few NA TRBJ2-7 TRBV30 CAWSVGTTYEQYF TGTGCCTGGAGTGTTGGCACCACCTACGAGCAGTACTTC
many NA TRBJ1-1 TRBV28 CASSRGLEAFF TGTGCCAGCAGTCGGGGACTCGAGGCTTTCTTT
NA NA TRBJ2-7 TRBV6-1 CASSEALGAGSEQYF TGTGCCAGCAGTGAAGCTCTTGGGGCAGGGAGTGAGCAGTACTTC
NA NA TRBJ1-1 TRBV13 CASTVRGSNTEAFF TGTGCCAGCACGGTTCGGGGGTCGAACACTGAAGCTTTCTTT
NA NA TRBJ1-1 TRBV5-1 CASSLAGGMEAFF TGCGCCAGCAGCTTGGCCGGGGGTATGGAAGCTTTCTTT
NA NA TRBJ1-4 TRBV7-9 CASSPEGATNEKLFF TGTGCCAGCAGCCCCGAGGGGGCAACTAATGAAAAACTGTTTTTT
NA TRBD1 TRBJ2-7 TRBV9 CASSPASDRGNEQYF TGTGCCAGCAGCCCCGCCTCGGACAGGGGAAACGAGCAGTACTTC
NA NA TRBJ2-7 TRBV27 CASSFSDGTYEQYF TGTGCCAGCAGTTTCTCCGACGGCACCTACGAGCAGTACTTC
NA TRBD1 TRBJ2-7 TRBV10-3 CAISAGTGGYEQYF TGTGCCATCAGTGCCGGGACAGGGGGCTACGAGCAGTACTTC
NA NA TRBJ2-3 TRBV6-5 CASSYSASGDTQYF TGTGCCAGCAGTTACTCGGCCTCGGGGGATACGCAGTATTTT
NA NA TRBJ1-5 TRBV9 CASSVEGARNQPQHF TGTGCCAGCAGCGTAGAAGGGGCTCGCAATCAGCCCCAGCATTTT
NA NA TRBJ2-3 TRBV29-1 CSVVGDTQYF TGCAGCGTTGTTGGCGATACGCAGTATTTT
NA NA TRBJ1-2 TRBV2 CARVVVSDGAITLEGGYTF TGTGCCAGAGTAGTAGTTTCAGACGGCGCTATAACGCTAGAGGGTGGCTACACCTTC
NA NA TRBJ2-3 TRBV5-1 CASSFWGALSTDTQYF TGCGCCAGCAGCTTTTGGGGGGCCCTGAGTACAGATACGCAGTATTTT
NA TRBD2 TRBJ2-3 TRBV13 CASSLGLAGGPGDTQYF TGTGCCAGCAGCTTAGGCCTGGCGGGGGGGCCGGGAGATACGCAGTATTTT
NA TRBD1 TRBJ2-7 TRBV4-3 CASSQEDTGGFYEQYF TGCGCCAGCAGCCAAGAAGACACAGGGGGATTCTACGAGCAGTACTTC
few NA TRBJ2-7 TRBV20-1 CSAGALYEQYF TGCAGTGCTGGGGCCCTCTACGAGCAGTACTTC
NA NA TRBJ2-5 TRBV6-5 CASSYGGQKTQYF TGTGCCAGCAGTTACGGCGGTCAAAAGACCCAGTACTTC
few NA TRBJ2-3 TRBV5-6 CASSLAGRWDTQYF TGTGCCAGCAGCTTGGCGGGCCGGTGGGATACGCAGTATTTT
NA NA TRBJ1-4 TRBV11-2 CASSLTNEKLFF TGTGCCAGCAGCTTAACTAATGAAAAACTGTTTTTT
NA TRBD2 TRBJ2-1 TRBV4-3 CASSQEAIAGSLNEQFF TGCGCCAGCAGCCAAGAAGCTATAGCGGGGTCACTTAATGAGCAGTTCTTC
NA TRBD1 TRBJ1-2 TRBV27 CASSPRGRANYGYTF TGTGCCAGCAGTCCCAGGGGGAGAGCTAACTATGGCTACACCTTC